Below, 17 T cell receptor beta chains from the same sample are listed, as sequenced in a study of Graves' ophthalmopathy and Graves' hyperthyroidism. RNA transcripts served as template for amplifying TCR beta CDR3 sequences. HTBI primers primed a first-round RT-PCR, and a second-round multiplex PCR followed. MiXCR, run by TCRdb on the multiplex PCR reads, gives a single entry per CDR3 protein. The sample holds over 500,000 distinct CDR3 sequences; about 20% are singletons and the top ten take more than 5.5%. Sequences were obtained from peripheral blood. These receptors were obtained from a woman aged 18-30 years with stable Graves' hyperthyroidism. Some clones in this sample may be carry-over from other donors' samples.

This clonotype was observed many times. The V call is TRBV2, the J call TRBJ1-6; D unresolved. Per the germline V gene, CDR1 is SNHLY and CDR2 is FYNNEI. The CDR3 covers 15 residues. Trimming pared 3 bases from V and 8 bases from J, leaving 14 bases between. CDR3 in amino acids: CASSEDSVLHSPLHF. CDR3 sequence (DNA): TGTGCCAGCAGTGAGGATTCGGTGTTACATTCACCCCTCCACTTT.

This clonotype was seen many times. The chain uses TRBV19 and TRBJ2-7; 8 nucleotides line up with TRBD1. The germline gives CDR1 LNHDA, CDR2 SQIVND (reference sequence). The V segment lost 7 bases and the J segment 3 bases; nucleotides outside the gene matches: 8. The CDR3 consists of 14 residues. The CDR3 sequence is CASTEGTGNYEQYF. The CDR3 coding sequence is TGTGCCAGTACCGAAGGGACAGGCAACTACGAGCAGTACTTC.

This clonotype was observed a handful of times. The chain is built from TRBV11-2 and TRBJ1-5, with D tentatively TRBD1 (5 bases). The CDR3 runs 19 residues. The germline V gene has CDR1 SGHAT and CDR2 FQNNGV. V gave up 7 bases and J gave up 0 bases, with 25 bases separating them. This CDR3 is CASTIPSRDEAYSNQPQHF. The CDR3 DNA follows: TGTGCCAGCACCATACCCTCCCGGGACGAGGCATATAGCAATCAGCCCCAGCATTTT.

The chain combines TRBV6-1 with TRBJ2-7, with D hard to call. CDR3 length: 14 residues. CDR1 is MNHNS and CDR2 is SASEGT in the germline V gene. V dropped 2 bases and J dropped 0 bases, with 8 bases sitting between them. As DNA, the CDR3 is TGTGCCAGCAGTGAAAACCCCAGCTCCTACGAGCAGTACTTC. It codes for CASSENPSSYEQYF.

The gene calls are TRBV12-3 or TRBV12-4 and TRBJ2-5; perhaps D is TRBD1 or TRBD2 (5 bases each). The CDR3 loop spans 13 amino acids. V gave up 10 bases and J gave up 3 bases, with 15 bases separating them. The CDR3 DNA sequence: TGTGCCACCACATTTATGGGGGAAGAGACCCAGTACTTC. It is translated as CATTFMGEETQYF.

This clonotype was counted at least ten times. This sequence joins TRBV15 and TRBJ1-1; maybe TRBD1 (6 bases). The CDR3 has 14 amino acids. Germline CDR1 is LNHNV and CDR2 is YYDKDF (reference sequence). The ends were cut back, 5 bases at V and 1 base at J, with 11 bases in the middle. The CDR3: CATSDQTGNTEAFF. For the CDR3, the DNA is TGTGCCACCAGCGATCAGACAGGGAACACTGAAGCTTTCTTT.

This clonotype was observed a few times. The chain links TRBV28 to TRBJ2-3; D is unclear. Trimming cost V 3 bases and J 1 base, with 8 bases left between them. The CDR3 covers 14 residues. CDR1 and CDR2 from the germline V gene are MDHEN and SYDVKM. The CDR3 DNA follows: TGTGCCAGCAGTTTGGGCTCCCGCACAGATACGCAGTATTTT. Protein sequence: CASSLGSRTDTQYF. Using reference TRBV28 and TRBJ2-3 for the parts outside the CDR3, the full variable domain is DVKVTQSSRYLVKRTGEKVFLECVQDMDHENMFWYRQDPGLGLRLIYFSYDVKMKEKGDIPEGYSVSREKKERFSLILESASTNQTSMYLCASSLGSRTDTQYFGPGTRLTVL.

This clonotype was seen a few times. The chain joins TRBV19 to TRBJ2-7; maybe TRBD2 (6 bases). The CDR3 loop spans 15 amino acids. Trimming shortened V by 5 bases and J by 2 bases, and 16 bases separated the two germline ends. From germline, CDR1 is LNHDA and CDR2 SQIVND (reference sequence). CDR3 region: CASSFSREPPYEQYF. In DNA, the CDR3 is TGTGCCAGTAGTTTCTCCCGGGAGCCTCCCTACGAGCAGTACTTC.

This clonotype has ten or more counts. The V and J genes are TRBV20-1 and TRBJ2-7; tentatively, D is TRBD1 (6 bases). The V and J ends lost 6 bases and 2 bases respectively, with 11 bases between them. Germline V gives CDR1 DFQATT, CDR2 SNEGSKA (reference sequence). The CDR3 contains 12 residues. Here the CDR3 reads CSASDRAYEQYF. In DNA, the CDR3 is TGCAGTGCATCGGACAGAGCCTACGAGCAGTACTTC.

Many counts were recorded for this clonotype. The chain recombines TRBV10-1 with TRBJ2-7, with 8 bases matching TRBD1. Germline values: CDR1 WNHNN, CDR2 SYGVQD (reference sequence). The V segment lost 9 bases and the J segment 6 bases; nucleotides outside the gene matches: 7. The CDR3 covers 12 residues. CDR3 in amino acids: CASSTGAGEQYF. CDR3 nucleotide sequence: TGCGCCAGTTCGACAGGGGCGGGCGAGCAGTACTTC.

The table lists this clonotype with a few counts. The rearrangement joins TRBV19 to TRBJ1-2, with D hard to call. The length of the CDR3 is 14 residues. Trimming removed 3 bases from V and 8 bases from J, with 16 bases in between. The germline V gene has CDR1 LNHDA and CDR2 SQIVND (reference sequence). The CDR3: CASSIVNPPGGYTF. Written as DNA, the CDR3 is TGTGCCAGTAGTATTGTAAACCCTCCAGGAGGCTACACCTTC.

This clonotype was seen more than once but under ten times. This rearrangement joins TRBV9 to TRBJ2-7, with D tentatively TRBD2 (5 bases). The V gene's germline CDR1 is SGDLS and CDR2 YYNGEE. The V and J ends lost 3 bases and 6 bases respectively, with 10 bases between them. This CDR3 comprises 12 residues. Here the CDR3 DNA reads TGTGCCAGCAGCGCGGCAAGCGGCGAGCAGTACTTC. Amino acid sequence: CASSAASGEQYF.

The table lists this clonotype with many counts. The V call is TRBV2, the J call TRBJ1-1, with D hard to call. The CDR3 runs to 17 residues. The germline CDR1 and CDR2 sequences are SNHLY and FYNNEI. The germline V and J ends were trimmed by 5 bases and 1 base, with 20 bases remaining between them. The CDR3 region has the DNA TGTGCCAGCAGTCCGAACTTACTAGGACGATCGAACACTGAAGCTTTCTTT. It specifies CASSPNLLGRSNTEAFF. The whole variable domain, remainder taken from reference TRBV2 and TRBJ1-1, is EPEVTQTPSHQVTQMGQEVILRCVPISNHLYFYWYRQILGQKVEFLVSFYNNEISEKSEIFDDQFSVERPDGSNFTLKIRSTKLEDSAMYFCASSPNLLGRSNTEAFFGQGTRLTVV.

V usage is TRBV7-9 and J usage is TRBJ1-1; 9 nucleotides align to TRBD1. V shed 7 bases and J 5 bases; nucleotides not matched to a gene: 5. This CDR3 comprises 13 residues. Germline values: CDR1 SEHNR, CDR2 FQNEAQ (reference sequence). This CDR3 reads CASTRTGETEAFF. The CDR3 DNA reads TGTGCCAGCACCCGGACAGGGGAGACTGAAGCTTTCTTT.

A note on this clonotype: A single base separates this from a much larger clone, so it may be a read error. The V gene is TRBV20-1, the J gene TRBJ1-5; 7 bases are a match to TRBD1. The CDR3 is 15 amino acids. Germline CDR1 DFQATT, CDR2 SNEGSKA (reference sequence). The CDR3 nucleotides are TGCAGTGCTAGTACGGGACAGAATAGCAATGAGCCCCAGCATTTT. It yields the protein CSASTGQNSNEPQHF.

The gene calls are TRBV5-1 and TRBJ2-2; D is possibly TRBD2 (5 bases). Trimming removed 0 bases from V and 1 base from J, with 10 bases in between. CDR1 and CDR2 (germline): SGHRS, YFSETQ. CDR3 size: 16 residues. The CDR3 region has the DNA TGCGCCAGCAGCTTGGGGTCAAGCGGGAACACCGGGGAGCTGTTTTTT. Translation: CASSLGSSGNTGELFF.

This clonotype was counted only a few times. The gene calls are TRBV2 and TRBJ2-5, with a weak D call TRBD1 (5 bases). The CDR3 spans 14 residues. The ends were cut back, 4 bases at V and 2 bases at J, with 11 bases in the middle. From germline, CDR1 is SNHLY and CDR2 FYNNEI. The CDR3 coding sequence is TGTGCCAGCAGTGCAGGGCAGCCTCAAGAGACCCAGTACTTC. Protein: CASSAGQPQETQYF.